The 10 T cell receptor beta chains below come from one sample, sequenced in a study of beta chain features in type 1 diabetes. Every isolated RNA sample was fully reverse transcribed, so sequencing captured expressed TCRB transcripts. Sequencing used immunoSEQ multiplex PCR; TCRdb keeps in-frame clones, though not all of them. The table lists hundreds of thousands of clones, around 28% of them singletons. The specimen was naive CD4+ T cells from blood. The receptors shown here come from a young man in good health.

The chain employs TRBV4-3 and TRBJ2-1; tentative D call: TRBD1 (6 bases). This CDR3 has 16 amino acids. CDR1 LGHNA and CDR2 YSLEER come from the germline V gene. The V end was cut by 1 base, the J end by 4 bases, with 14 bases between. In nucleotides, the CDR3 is TGCGCCAGCAGCCAAGGCGTTGGCAGGGGTTACAATGAGCAGTTCTTC. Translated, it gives CASSQGVGRGYNEQFF.

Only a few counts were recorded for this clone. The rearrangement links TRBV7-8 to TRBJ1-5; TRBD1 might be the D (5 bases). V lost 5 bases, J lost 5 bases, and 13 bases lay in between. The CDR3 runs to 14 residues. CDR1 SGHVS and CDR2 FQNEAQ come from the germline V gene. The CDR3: CASSQRQSDQPQHF. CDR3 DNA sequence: TGTGCCAGCAGCCAGAGACAGTCCGATCAGCCCCAGCATTTT.

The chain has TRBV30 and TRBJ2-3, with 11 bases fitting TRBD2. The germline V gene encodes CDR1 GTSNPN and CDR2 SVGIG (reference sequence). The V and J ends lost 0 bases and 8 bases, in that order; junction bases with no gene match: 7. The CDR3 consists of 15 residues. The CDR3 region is CAWSVGLAGTGTQYF. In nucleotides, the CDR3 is TGTGCCTGGAGTGTTGGACTAGCGGGTACGGGTACGCAGTATTTT.

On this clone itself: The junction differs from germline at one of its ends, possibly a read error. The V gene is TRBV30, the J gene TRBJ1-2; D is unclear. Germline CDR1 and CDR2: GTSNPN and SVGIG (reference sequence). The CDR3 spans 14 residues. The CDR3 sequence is CAGRDRGRGYGYTF. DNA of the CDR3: TGTGCCGGGAGAGATCGGGGTAGAGGCTATGGCTACACCTTC.

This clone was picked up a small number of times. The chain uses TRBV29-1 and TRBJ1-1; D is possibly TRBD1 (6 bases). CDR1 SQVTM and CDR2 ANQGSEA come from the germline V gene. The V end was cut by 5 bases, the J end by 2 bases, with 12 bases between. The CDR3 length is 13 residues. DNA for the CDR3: TGCAGCGTTTCTGGACAGTACAACACTGAAGCTTTCTTT. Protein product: CSVSGQYNTEAFF.

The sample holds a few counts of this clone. The DNA for the CDR3 is TGTGCCACCAGCACCCAGGGGGACGGAGTAGCCAAAAACATTCAGTACTTC. Amino acids: CATSTQGDGVAKNIQYF. The V gene is TRBV15, the J gene TRBJ2-4, with 7 bases aligning to TRBD1. CDR1 and CDR2 from the germline V gene are LNHNV and YYDKDF (reference sequence). This CDR3 has 17 amino acids. V shed 4 bases, J shed 0 bases, and the junction held 9 bases outside the gene matches.

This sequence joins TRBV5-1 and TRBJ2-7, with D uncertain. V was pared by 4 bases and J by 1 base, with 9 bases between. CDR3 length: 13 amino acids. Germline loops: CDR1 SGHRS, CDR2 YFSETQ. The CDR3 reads CASSLWESYEQYF. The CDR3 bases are TGCGCCAGCAGCCTCTGGGAATCCTACGAGCAGTACTTC.

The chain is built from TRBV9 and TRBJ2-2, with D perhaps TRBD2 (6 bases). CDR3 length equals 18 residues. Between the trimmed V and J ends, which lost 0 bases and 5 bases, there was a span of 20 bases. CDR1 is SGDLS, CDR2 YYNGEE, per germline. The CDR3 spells CASSVASGSPVLTGELFF. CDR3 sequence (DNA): TGTGCCAGCAGCGTAGCTTCCGGGAGCCCCGTATTAACCGGGGAGCTGTTTTTT. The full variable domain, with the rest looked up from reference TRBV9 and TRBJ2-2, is DSGVTQTPKHLITATGQRVTLRCSPRSGDLSVYWYQQSLDQGLQFLIQYYNGEERAKGNILERFSAQQFPDLHSELNLSSLELGDSALYFCASSVASGSPVLTGELFFGEGSRLTVL.

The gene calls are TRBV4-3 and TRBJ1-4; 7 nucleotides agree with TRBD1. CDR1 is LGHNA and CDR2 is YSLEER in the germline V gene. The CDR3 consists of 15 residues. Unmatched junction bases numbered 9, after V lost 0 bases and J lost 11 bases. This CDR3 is CASSQDGTDEGKLFF. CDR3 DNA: TGCGCCAGCAGCCAAGACGGGACAGATGAAGGGAAACTGTTTTTT.

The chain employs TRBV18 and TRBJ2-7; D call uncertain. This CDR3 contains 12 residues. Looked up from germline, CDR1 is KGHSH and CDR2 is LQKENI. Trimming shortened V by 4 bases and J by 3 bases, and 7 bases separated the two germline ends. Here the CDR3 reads CASSRLGYEQYF. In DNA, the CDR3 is TGTGCCAGCTCACGATTGGGCTACGAGCAGTACTTC.